This is a list of T cell receptor beta chains from one sample in a study of identical twins. TCRdb re-called the 5' RACE reads through MiXCR, storing one row per CDR3 protein. Counted here are some 300,000 distinct CDR3 sequences, 9% to 15% occurring once; the ten biggest clones make up 7.2%. The sample also formed part of further work on yellow fever vaccine responses in identical twins.

Sequencing used CD8+ T cells sorted from blood. The receptors originated from a woman between 18 and 29 years old in good health. Both conserved end residues are part of each CDR3. D genes are given only for firm matches. Clone size is shown for a subset of rows, as once, few, many or a class of expanded clone.

TRBJ1-1 many TRBV7-9 NA CASSSGGGTEAFF TGTGCCAGCAGCTCGGGGGGCGGTACTGAAGCTTTCTTT
TRBJ2-1 many TRBV12-3/TRBV12-4 TRBD2 CASVTMPGLADGYNEQFF TGTGCCAGCGTAACCATGCCGGGACTAGCGGACGGCTACAATGAGCAGTTCTTC
TRBJ2-1 few TRBV6-1 TRBD2 CASTARGLSNEQFF TGTGCCAGCACTGCACGGGGACTAAGCAATGAGCAGTTCTTC
TRBJ2-2 NA TRBV5-1 NA CASSFRTANTGELFF TGCGCCAGCAGCTTTCGGACAGCGAACACCGGGGAGCTGTTTTTT
TRBJ2-3 many TRBV3-1 TRBD2 CASSQDLAGARDTQYF TGTGCCAGCAGCCAAGACCTAGCGGGAGCACGAGATACGCAGTATTTT
TRBJ2-3 many TRBV4-1 NA CASSQDRSHTDTQYF TGCGCCAGCAGCCAAGATCGGTCACACACAGATACGCAGTATTTT
TRBJ2-7 few TRBV7-8 TRBD2 CASSLAPGRAHEQYF TGTGCCAGCAGCTTAGCTCCCGGGAGGGCTCACGAGCAGTACTTC
TRBJ2-2 NA TRBV12-3/TRBV12-4 TRBD2 CASSLGEGAGELFF TGTGCCAGCAGTTTAGGGGAGGGCGCCGGGGAGCTGTTTTTT
TRBJ2-7 NA TRBV7-9 NA CATSPTGFAYEQYF TGTGCCACTTCGCCCACAGGGTTCGCCTACGAGCAGTACTTC
TRBJ2-1 many TRBV20-1 NA CSARDQSSPGVIYNEQFF TGCAGTGCTAGAGATCAATCCTCCCCGGGAGTTATCTACAATGAGCAGTTCTTC
TRBJ2-1 few TRBV2 TRBD1 CASSNHIQGMKGNEQFF TGTGCCAGCAGTAACCATATACAGGGGATGAAAGGAAATGAGCAGTTCTTC
TRBJ2-1 NA TRBV7-9 NA CASSVAGNMFF TGTGCCAGCAGCGTGGCGGGGAACATGTTCTTC
TRBJ1-3 NA TRBV7-9 NA CASSLRSGTLLDTIYF TGTGCCAGCAGCCTCCGATCCGGGACCCTCTTGGACACCATATATTTT
TRBJ2-7 NA TRBV3-1 NA CASSQRDTNTREQYF TGTGCCAGCAGCCAGCGGGACACTAACACACGGGAGCAGTACTTC
TRBJ2-3 few TRBV7-8 TRBD2 CASSLVGLAGGTDTQYF TGTGCCAGCAGCTTAGTGGGGCTAGCGGGGGGCACAGATACGCAGTATTTT
TRBJ2-7 NA TRBV5-1 NA CASSSLDSYEQYF TGCGCCAGCAGCTCATTGGACAGCTACGAGCAGTACTTC
TRBJ2-7 few TRBV27 NA CASSDSPSATYEQYF TGTGCCAGCAGCGACTCTCCTAGCGCCACCTACGAGCAGTACTTC
TRBJ1-1 few TRBV2 NA CASSEIWGNTEAFF TGTGCCAGCAGTGAAATCTGGGGGAACACTGAAGCTTTCTTT